The entry below describes one TCR beta chain. The antigen is undetermined. This same CDR3 is encoded by further DNA sequences in the sample. Germline V gene lookup returns CDR1 SQVTM and CDR2 ANQGSEA. Trimming took 4 bases from V and 2 from J, leaving 9 bases between them. There are 13 residues in the CDR3. Per sorted-subset replicate PCR, input was roughly 200 ng DNA, representing tens of thousands of T cell genomes. Libraries were prepared by immunoSEQ multiplex PCR; TCRdb keeps only in-frame clonotypes and omits some of them. The sample lists under 2.5 million clones, roughly 92% occurring once. This specimen belongs to a study of shared clonotypes between healthy human individuals. Findings and limits, study-wide: As a rule, naive subsets had a larger estimated richness than memory subsets.

Every donor, a Caucasian adult, lived in Nashville, Tennessee. The chain links TRBV29-1 to TRBJ1-5, with D possibly matching TRBD1 (5 bases). This receptor was identified in a man between 18 and 35 years old in good health. Some clones in this sample may be carry-over from other donors' samples. Input material: naive CD4+ T cells from PBMCs. Noted subset: CD45RA+ positively selected. Written as DNA, the CDR3 is TGCAGCGTTGCAGGGACGGGCAATCAGCCCCAGCATTTT. It yields the protein CSVAGTGNQPQHF.